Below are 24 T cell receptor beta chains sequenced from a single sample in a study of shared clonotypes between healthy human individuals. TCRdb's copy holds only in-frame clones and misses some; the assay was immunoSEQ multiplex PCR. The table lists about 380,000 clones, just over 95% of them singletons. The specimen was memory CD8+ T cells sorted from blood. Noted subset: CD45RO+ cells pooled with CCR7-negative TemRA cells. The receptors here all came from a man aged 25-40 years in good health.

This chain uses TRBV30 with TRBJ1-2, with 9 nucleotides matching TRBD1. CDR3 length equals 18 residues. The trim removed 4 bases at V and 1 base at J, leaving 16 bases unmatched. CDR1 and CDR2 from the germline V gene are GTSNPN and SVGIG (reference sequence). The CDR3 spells CAWMSLAPGTGINYGYTF. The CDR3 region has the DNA TGTGCCTGGATGAGTTTGGCACCCGGGACAGGGATTAACTATGGCTACACCTTC.

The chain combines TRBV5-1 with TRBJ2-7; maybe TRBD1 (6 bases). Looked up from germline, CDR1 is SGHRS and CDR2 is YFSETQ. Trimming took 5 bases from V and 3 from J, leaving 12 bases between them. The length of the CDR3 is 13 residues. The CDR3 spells CASRQGLNYEQYF. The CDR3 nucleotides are TGCGCCAGCAGACAGGGCCTCAACTACGAGCAGTACTTC.

The DNA of the CDR3 is TGTGCCAGCAGCTTAACTAGCGGGAGTGCCTACGAGCAGTACTTC. The encoded protein is CASSLTSGSAYEQYF. The rearrangement links TRBV5-6 to TRBJ2-7, with 11 nucleotides matching TRBD2. Trimming removed 2 bases from V and 2 bases from J; junction bases left unmatched: 3. Germline loops: CDR1 SGHDT, CDR2 YYEEEE. This CDR3 spans 15 amino acids.

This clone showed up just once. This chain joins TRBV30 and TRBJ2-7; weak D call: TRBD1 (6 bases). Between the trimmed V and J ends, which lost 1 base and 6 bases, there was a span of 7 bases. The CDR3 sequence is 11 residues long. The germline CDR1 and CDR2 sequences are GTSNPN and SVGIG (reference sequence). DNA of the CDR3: TGTGCCTGGAGTGAAGGGGGCGAGCAGTACTTC. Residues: CAWSEGGEQYF. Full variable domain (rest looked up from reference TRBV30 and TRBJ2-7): SQTIHQWPATLVQPVGSPLSLECTVEGTSNPNLYWYRQAAGRGLQLLFYSVGIGQISSEVPQNLSASRPQDRQFILSSKKLLLSDSGFYLCAWSEGGEQYFGPGTRLTVT.

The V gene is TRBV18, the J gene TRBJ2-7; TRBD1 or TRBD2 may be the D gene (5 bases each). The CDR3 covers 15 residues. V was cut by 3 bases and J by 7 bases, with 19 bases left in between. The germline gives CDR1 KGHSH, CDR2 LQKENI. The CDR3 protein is CASSPGTEPMGEQYF. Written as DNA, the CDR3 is TGTGCCAGCTCACCCGGGACCGAACCGATGGGTGAGCAGTACTTC.

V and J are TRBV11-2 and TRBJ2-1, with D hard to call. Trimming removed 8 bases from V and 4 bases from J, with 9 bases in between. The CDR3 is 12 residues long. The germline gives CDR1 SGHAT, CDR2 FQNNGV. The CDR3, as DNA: TGTGCCAGCTGGAGCCCGTACAATGAGCAGTTCTTC. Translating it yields CASWSPYNEQFF. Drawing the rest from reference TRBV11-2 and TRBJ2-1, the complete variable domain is EAGVAQSPRYKIIEKRQSVAFWCNPISGHATLYWYQQILGQGPKLLIQFQNNGVVDDSQLPKDRFSAERLKGVDSTLKIQPAKLEDSAVYLCASWSPYNEQFFGPGTRLTVL.

CDR3 nucleotides: TGTGCCAGAAGCGACAGGGGGCGGAACTATGGCTACACCTTC. Its translation: CARSDRGRNYGYTF. This rearrangement joins TRBV5-3 to TRBJ1-2; 10 nucleotides line up with TRBD1. TRBV5-3 is annotated as an ORF whose role is uncertain. J lost 2 bases, V lost 4 bases, and 2 bases had no gene match. The CDR3 spans 14 residues.

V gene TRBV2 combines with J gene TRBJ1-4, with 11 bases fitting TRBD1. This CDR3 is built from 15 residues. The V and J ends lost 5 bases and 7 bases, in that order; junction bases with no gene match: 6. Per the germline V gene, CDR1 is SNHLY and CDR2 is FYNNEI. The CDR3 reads CASSRDRGFSEKLFF. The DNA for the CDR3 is TGTGCCAGCAGTAGGGACAGGGGGTTCAGTGAAAAACTGTTTTTT.

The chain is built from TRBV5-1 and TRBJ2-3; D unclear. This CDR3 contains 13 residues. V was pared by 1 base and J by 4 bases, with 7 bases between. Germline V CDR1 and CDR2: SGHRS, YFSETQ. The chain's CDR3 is CASSLLSPDTQYF. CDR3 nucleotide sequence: TGCGCCAGCAGCTTGTTGTCCCCAGATACGCAGTATTTT.

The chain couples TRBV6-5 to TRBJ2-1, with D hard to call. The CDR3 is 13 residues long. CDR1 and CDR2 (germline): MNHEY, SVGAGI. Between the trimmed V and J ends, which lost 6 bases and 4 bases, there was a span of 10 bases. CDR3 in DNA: TGTGCCAGCAGACCCGGACCTTACAATGAGCAGTTCTTC. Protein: CASRPGPYNEQFF.

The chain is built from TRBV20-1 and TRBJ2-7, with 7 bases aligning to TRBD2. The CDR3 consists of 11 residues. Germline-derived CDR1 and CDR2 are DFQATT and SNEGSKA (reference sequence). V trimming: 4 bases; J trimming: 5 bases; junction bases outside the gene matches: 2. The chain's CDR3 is CSAKGRDEQYF. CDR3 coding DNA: TGCAGTGCTAAGGGGAGGGACGAGCAGTACTTC.

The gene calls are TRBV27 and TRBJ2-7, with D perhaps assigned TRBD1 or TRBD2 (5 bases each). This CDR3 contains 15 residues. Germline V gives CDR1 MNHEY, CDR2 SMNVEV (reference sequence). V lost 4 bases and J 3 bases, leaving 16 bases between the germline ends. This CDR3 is CASSSPGAKFYEQYF. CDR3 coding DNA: TGTGCCAGCAGTTCTCCCGGGGCGAAGTTCTACGAGCAGTACTTC.

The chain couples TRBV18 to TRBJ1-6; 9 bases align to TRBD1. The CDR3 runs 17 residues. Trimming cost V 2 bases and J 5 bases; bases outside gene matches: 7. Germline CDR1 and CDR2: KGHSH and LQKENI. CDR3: CASSPSLGTGHNSPLHF. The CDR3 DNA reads TGTGCCAGCTCACCATCCCTCGGGACAGGGCATAATTCACCCCTCCACTTT.

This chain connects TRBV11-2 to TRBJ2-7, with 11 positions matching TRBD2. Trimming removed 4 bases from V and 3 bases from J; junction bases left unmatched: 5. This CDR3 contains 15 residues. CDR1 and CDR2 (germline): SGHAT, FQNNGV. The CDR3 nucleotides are TGTGCCAGCAGCTCTCCCGGGACTAGCGGCTACGAGCAGTACTTC. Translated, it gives CASSSPGTSGYEQYF.

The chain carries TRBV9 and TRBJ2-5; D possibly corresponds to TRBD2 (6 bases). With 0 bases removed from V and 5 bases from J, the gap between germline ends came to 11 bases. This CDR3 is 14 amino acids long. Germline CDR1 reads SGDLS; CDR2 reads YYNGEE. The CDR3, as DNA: TGTGCCAGCAGCGTAGAGCGGAGCGGGGAGACCCAGTACTTC. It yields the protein CASSVERSGETQYF.

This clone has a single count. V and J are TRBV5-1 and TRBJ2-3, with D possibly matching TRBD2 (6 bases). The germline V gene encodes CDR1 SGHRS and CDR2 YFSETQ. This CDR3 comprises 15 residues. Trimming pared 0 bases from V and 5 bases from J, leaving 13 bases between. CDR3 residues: CASSLDGSRVDTQYF. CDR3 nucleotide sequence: TGCGCCAGCAGCTTGGACGGGAGCCGAGTAGATACGCAGTATTTT.

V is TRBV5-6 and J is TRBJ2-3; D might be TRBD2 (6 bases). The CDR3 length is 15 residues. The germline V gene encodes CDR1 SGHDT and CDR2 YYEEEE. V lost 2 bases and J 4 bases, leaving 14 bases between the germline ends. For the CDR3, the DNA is TGTGCCAGCAGCTTTATTGGCGGGATGTCAGATACGCAGTATTTT. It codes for CASSFIGGMSDTQYF. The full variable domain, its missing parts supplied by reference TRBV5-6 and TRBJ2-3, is DAGVTQSPTHLIKTRGQQVTLRCSPKSGHDTVSWYQQALGQGPQFIFQYYEEEERQRGNFPDRFSGHQFPNYSSELNVNALLLGDSALYLCASSFIGGMSDTQYFGPGTRLTVL.

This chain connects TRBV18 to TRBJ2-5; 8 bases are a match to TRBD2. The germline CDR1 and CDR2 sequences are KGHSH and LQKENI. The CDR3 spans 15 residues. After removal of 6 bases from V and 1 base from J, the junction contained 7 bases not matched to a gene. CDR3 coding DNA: TGTGCCAGCTCGCCCGGGACTAGTCCCCAAGAGACCCAGTACTTC. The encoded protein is CASSPGTSPQETQYF.

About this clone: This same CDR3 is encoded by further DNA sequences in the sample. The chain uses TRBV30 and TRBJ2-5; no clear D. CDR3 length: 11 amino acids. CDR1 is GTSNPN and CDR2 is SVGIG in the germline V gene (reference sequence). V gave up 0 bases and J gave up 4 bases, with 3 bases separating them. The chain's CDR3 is CAWSVLETQYF. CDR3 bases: TGTGCCTGGAGTGTCCTAGAGACCCAGTACTTC. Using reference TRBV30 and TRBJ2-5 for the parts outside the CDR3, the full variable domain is SQTIHQWPATLVQPVGSPLSLECTVEGTSNPNLYWYRQAAGRGLQLLFYSVGIGQISSEVPQNLSASRPQDRQFILSSKKLLLSDSGFYLCAWSVLETQYFGPGTRLLVL.

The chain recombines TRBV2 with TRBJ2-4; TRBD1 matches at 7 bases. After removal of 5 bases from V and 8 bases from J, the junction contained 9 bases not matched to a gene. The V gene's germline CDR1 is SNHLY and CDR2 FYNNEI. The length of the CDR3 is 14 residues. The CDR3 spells CASSPTGDMDIQYF. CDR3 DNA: TGTGCCAGCAGTCCAACAGGGGACATGGACATTCAGTACTTC. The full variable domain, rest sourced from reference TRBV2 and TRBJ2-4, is EPEVTQTPSHQVTQMGQEVILRCVPISNHLYFYWYRQILGQKVEFLVSFYNNEISEKSEIFDDQFSVERPDGSNFTLKIRSTKLEDSAMYFCASSPTGDMDIQYFGAGTRLSVL.

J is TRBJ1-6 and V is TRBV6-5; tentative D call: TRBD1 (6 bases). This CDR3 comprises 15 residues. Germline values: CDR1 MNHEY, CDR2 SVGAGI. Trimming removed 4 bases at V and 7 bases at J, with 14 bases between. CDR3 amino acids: CASSSQGGRNSPLHF. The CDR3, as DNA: TGTGCCAGCAGTTCACAGGGAGGCCGGAATTCACCCCTCCACTTT.

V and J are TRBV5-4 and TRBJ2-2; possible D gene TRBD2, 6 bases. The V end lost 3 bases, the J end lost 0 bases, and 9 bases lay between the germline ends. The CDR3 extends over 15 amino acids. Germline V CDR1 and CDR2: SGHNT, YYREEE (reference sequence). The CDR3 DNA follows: TGTGCCAGCAGCTCGGGGACTGCGAACACCGGGGAGCTGTTTTTT. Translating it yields CASSSGTANTGELFF. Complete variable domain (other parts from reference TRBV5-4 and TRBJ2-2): ETGVTQSPTHLIKTRGQQVTLRCSSQSGHNTVSWYQQALGQGPQFIFQYYREEENGRGNFPPRFSGLQFPNYSSELNVNALELDDSALYLCASSSGTANTGELFFGEGSRLTVL.

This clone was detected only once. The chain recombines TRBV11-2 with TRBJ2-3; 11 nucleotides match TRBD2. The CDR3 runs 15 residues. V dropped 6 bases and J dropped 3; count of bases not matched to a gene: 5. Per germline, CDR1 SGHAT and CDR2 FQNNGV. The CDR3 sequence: CASRRLAGPTDTQYF. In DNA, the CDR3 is TGTGCCAGCAGACGACTAGCGGGACCGACAGATACGCAGTATTTT.

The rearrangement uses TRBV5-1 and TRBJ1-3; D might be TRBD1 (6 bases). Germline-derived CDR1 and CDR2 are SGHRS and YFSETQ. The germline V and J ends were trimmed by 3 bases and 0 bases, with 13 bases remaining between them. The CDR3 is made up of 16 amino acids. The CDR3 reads CASSSRTGISGNTIYF. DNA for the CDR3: TGCGCCAGCAGCTCTCGCACAGGGATCTCTGGAAACACCATATATTTT.